The 16 T cell receptor beta chains below all came from one sample that was sequenced in a study of patients and donors after allogeneic stem cell transplantation. TCRdb re-derived calls from the RT-PCR reads in MiXCR, one entry per CDR3 protein. This sample has about 110,000 distinct CDR3 sequences, with over 30% found just once. The sample taken for sequencing was blood, either unsorted or a sorted T cell fraction (not recorded which). These receptors all come from a human donor who was either an allogeneic HSCT recipient or a stem cell or donor lymphocyte infusion donor (not recorded which). It is not recorded whose cells these are; they may come from a transplant donor.

This clonotype was seen a few times. The V call is TRBV29-1, the J call TRBJ2-1, with D hard to call. Looked up from germline, CDR1 is SQVTM and CDR2 is ANQGSEA. V was cut by 1 base and J by 0 bases, with 7 bases left in between. The CDR3 sequence is 14 residues long. In DNA, the CDR3 is TGCAGCGTTGAAGGGGCCTACTCCTACAATGAGCAGTTCTTC. This encodes CSVEGAYSYNEQFF.

This clonotype was counted a few times. This sequence joins TRBV7-8 and TRBJ2-1; possible D gene TRBD1, 6 bases. The CDR3 length is 16 residues. CDR1 and CDR2 (germline): SGHVS, FQNEAQ. Trimming shortened V by 5 bases and J by 3 bases, and 17 bases separated the two germline ends. The DNA for the CDR3 is TGTGCCAGCAGCCTAGGGGTACAGGGTTACTACAATGAGCAGTTCTTC. Protein product: CASSLGVQGYYNEQFF. Supplemented by reference TRBV7-8 and TRBJ2-1, the full variable domain reads GAGVSQSPRYKVAKRGQDVALRCDPISGHVSLFWYQQALGQGPEFLTYFQNEAQLDKSGLPSDRFFAERPEGSVSTLKIQRTQQEDSAVYLCASSLGVQGYYNEQFFGPGTRLTVL.

This clonotype was seen just once. The chain combines TRBV11-3 with TRBJ2-7, with TRBD2 matching over 11 bases. Looked up from germline, CDR1 is SGHNT and CDR2 is YENEEA. This CDR3 contains 15 residues. Germline trimming cut 5 bases from V and 6 bases from J; bases unmatched to any gene: 9. CDR3 protein: CASSPLASGRSEQYF. The CDR3 coding sequence is TGTGCCAGCAGCCCTTTAGCTAGCGGGAGGAGCGAGCAGTACTTC.

This clonotype was found a few times. V usage is TRBV25-1 and J usage is TRBJ2-1; TRBD1 aligns across 8 bases. The CDR3 contains 16 residues. Germline CDR1 reads MGHDK; CDR2 reads SYGVNS. V lost 6 bases, J lost 0 bases, and 7 bases stayed unmatched. The CDR3 DNA follows: TGTGCCAGCAGGAAAAGGACAGGGCACTCCTACAATGAGCAGTTCTTC. Its translation: CASRKRTGHSYNEQFF.

This clonotype has a handful of counts. The chain combines TRBV12-3 or TRBV12-4 with TRBJ1-1, with D possibly being TRBD1 (6 bases). Trimming left V 6 bases short and J 0 bases short, with 14 bases between. CDR3 length: 15 residues. The CDR3 loop is CASRPQGKLNTEAFF. The CDR3 DNA follows: TGTGCCAGCAGACCACAGGGAAAGCTGAACACTGAAGCTTTCTTT.

The V gene is TRBV3-1, the J gene TRBJ2-1; TRBD2 matches at 10 bases. Germline-derived CDR1 and CDR2 are LGHDT and YNNKEL (reference sequence). The CDR3 is made up of 17 amino acids. V lost 1 base to trimming and J lost 1 base; unmatched junction nucleotides: 4. The CDR3 nucleotides read TGTGCCAGCAGCCAAGGACTAGCGGGTTGGTCCTACAATGAGCAGTTCTTC. This translates into CASSQGLAGWSYNEQFF.

This chain uses TRBV28 with TRBJ2-4, with a weak D call TRBD2 (6 bases). The V gene lost 6 bases and the J gene lost 5 bases, with 14 bases spanning the gap. Germline-derived CDR1 and CDR2 are MDHEN and SYDVKM. The CDR3 has 14 residues. CDR3: CASSPRGLQNIQYF. CDR3 nucleotide sequence: TGTGCCAGCAGCCCTAGGGGACTCCAAAACATTCAGTACTTC.

This clonotype came up a few times. The rearrangement links TRBV20-1 to TRBJ1-1; D is uncertain. Trimming took off 6 bases at V and 3 bases at J, with 14 bases between the two ends. This CDR3 region has 13 residues. Germline V gene lookup returns CDR1 DFQATT and CDR2 SNEGSKA (reference sequence). The CDR3 DNA reads TGCAGTGCCTCTCCTGACGCAGACACTGAAGCTTTCTTT. It yields the protein CSASPDADTEAFF.

This clonotype was detected only a few times. The chain is built from TRBV10-3 and TRBJ2-5; 7 nucleotides agree with TRBD1. Germline trimming cut 6 bases from V and 5 bases from J; bases unmatched to any gene: 9. Germline CDR1 is ENHRY and CDR2 is SYGVKD. The length of the CDR3 is 14 residues. This CDR3 is CAIRTTGRGETQYF. CDR3 sequence (DNA): TGTGCCATCAGGACGACAGGGCGAGGGGAGACCCAGTACTTC.

The genes are TRBV7-2 and TRBJ1-3; tentative D call: TRBD1 (5 bases). This CDR3 comprises 14 residues. V dropped 6 bases and J dropped 0 bases, with 9 bases sitting between them. The germline gives CDR1 SGHTA, CDR2 FQGNSA. CDR3 coding DNA: TGTGCCAGCAGAATCACAGGCTCTGGAAACACCATATATTTT. Protein product: CASRITGSGNTIYF.

This chain connects TRBV5-8 to TRBJ2-7; 8 nucleotides match TRBD1. This CDR3 spans 14 amino acids. The junction had 5 bases not matched to a gene; V was cut back by 5 bases and J by 1 base. Germline assignment: CDR1 SGHTS and CDR2 YDEGEE. CDR3: CASRKTGASYEQYF. For the CDR3, the DNA is TGTGCCAGCAGGAAGACAGGGGCATCCTACGAGCAGTACTTC.

This chain joins TRBV29-1 and TRBJ2-7; D remains ambiguous. The CDR3 is made up of 12 amino acids. Germline CDR1 and CDR2: SQVTM and ANQGSEA. The germline V and J ends were trimmed by 5 bases and 3 bases, with 11 bases remaining between them. CDR3: CSVNPGGYEQYF. The CDR3 DNA is TGCAGCGTTAACCCCGGCGGCTACGAGCAGTACTTC.

The chain has TRBV19 and TRBJ2-1; D unresolved. V was trimmed by 7 bases and J by 4 bases, leaving 14 bases between them. The CDR3 is 14 residues long. Germline assignment: CDR1 LNHDA and CDR2 SQIVND (reference sequence). The CDR3 sequence: CASTKLWPYNEQFF. The CDR3 DNA sequence: TGTGCCAGTACCAAATTGTGGCCATACAATGAGCAGTTCTTC.

The chain employs TRBV11-3 and TRBJ2-1; D may be TRBD2 (5 bases). CDR3 length: 14 amino acids. CDR1 SGHNT and CDR2 YENEEA come from the germline V gene. V was clipped by 1 base and J by 7 bases, with 11 bases between them. The CDR3 loop is CASSLGAVINEQFF. The CDR3 DNA is TGTGCCAGCAGCTTAGGAGCGGTCATTAATGAGCAGTTCTTC. The full variable domain, completed using reference TRBV11-3 and TRBJ2-1, is EAGVVQSPRYKIIEKKQPVAFWCNPISGHNTLYWYLQNLGQGPELLIRYENEEAVDDSQLPKDRFSAERLKGVDSTLKIQPAELGDSAVYLCASSLGAVINEQFFGPGTRLTVL.

The chain joins TRBV7-9 to TRBJ1-5; possibly TRBD1 for D (5 bases). From germline, CDR1 is SEHNR and CDR2 FQNEAQ (reference sequence). V lost 4 bases to trimming and J lost 0 bases, with 7 bases between them. This CDR3 has 14 amino acids. Here the CDR3 DNA reads TGTGCCAGCAGCTCACAGGATAGCAATCAGCCCCAGCATTTT. This gives the protein CASSSQDSNQPQHF.

CDR3 sequence (DNA): TGTGCCAGCAGCCCCCTGGGAGAACCTAACACTGAAGCTTTCTTT. Translating gives CASSPLGEPNTEAFF. The rearrangement uses TRBV5-6 and TRBJ1-1; D gene uncertain. The V end was cut by 4 bases, the J end by 2 bases, with 15 bases between. Per germline, CDR1 SGHDT and CDR2 YYEEEE. This CDR3 spans 15 amino acids.